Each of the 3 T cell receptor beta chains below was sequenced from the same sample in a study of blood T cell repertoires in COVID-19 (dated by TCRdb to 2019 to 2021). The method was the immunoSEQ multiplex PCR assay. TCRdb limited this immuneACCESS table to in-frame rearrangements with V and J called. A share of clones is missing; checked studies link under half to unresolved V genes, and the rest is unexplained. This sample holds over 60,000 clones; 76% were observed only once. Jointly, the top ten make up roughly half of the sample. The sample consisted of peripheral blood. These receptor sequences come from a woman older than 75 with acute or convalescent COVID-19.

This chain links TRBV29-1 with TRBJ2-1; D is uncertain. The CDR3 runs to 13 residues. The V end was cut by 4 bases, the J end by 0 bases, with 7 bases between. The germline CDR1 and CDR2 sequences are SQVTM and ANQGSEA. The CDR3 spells CSVVMRSYNEQFF. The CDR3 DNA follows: TGCAGCGTTGTCATGCGCTCCTACAATGAGCAGTTCTTC.

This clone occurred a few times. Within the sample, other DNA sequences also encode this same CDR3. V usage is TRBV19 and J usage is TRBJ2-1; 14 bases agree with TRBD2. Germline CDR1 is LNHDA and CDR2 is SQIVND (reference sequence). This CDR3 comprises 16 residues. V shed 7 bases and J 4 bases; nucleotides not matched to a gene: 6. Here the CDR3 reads CASTRLAGGLYNEQFF. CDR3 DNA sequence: TGTGCCAGTACCCGACTAGCGGGAGGGTTATACAATGAGCAGTTCTTC.

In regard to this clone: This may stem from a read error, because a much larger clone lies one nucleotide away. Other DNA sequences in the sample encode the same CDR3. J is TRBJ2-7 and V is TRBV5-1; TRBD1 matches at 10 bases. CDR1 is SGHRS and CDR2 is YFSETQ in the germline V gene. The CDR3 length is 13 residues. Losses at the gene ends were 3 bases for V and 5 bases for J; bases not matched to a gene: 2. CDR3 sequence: CASSSGTGDEQYF. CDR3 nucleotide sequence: TGCGCCAGCAGCTCAGGGACAGGGGACGAGCAGTACTTC.